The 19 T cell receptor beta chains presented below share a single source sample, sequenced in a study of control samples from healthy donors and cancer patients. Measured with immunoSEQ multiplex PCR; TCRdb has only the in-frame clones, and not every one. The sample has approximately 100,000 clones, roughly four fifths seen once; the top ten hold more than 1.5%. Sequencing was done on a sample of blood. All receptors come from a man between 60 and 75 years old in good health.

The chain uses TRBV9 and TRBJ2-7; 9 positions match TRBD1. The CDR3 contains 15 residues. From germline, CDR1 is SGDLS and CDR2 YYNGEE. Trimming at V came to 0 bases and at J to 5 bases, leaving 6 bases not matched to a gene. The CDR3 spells CASSVGKDRGNEQYF. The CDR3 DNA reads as TGTGCCAGCAGCGTAGGAAAGGACAGGGGTAACGAGCAGTACTTC.

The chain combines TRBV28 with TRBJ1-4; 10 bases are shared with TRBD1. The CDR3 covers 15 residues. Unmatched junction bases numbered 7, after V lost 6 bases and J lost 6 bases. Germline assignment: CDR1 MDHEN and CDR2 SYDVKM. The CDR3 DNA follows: TGTGCCAGCAGCGTTACCGGGACAGGGGATGAAAAACTGTTTTTT. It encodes CASSVTGTGDEKLFF.

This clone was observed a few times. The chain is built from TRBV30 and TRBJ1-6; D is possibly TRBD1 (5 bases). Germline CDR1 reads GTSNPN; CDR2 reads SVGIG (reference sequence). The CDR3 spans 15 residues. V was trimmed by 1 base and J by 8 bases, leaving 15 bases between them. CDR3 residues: CAWSEGAAGDSPLHF. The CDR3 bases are TGTGCCTGGAGTGAAGGGGCAGCCGGGGATTCACCCCTCCACTTT.

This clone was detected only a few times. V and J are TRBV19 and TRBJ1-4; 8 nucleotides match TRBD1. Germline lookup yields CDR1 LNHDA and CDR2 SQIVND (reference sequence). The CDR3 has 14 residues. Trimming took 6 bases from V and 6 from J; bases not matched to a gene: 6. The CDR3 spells CASSQQGVDEKLFF. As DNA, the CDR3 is TGTGCCAGTAGCCAACAGGGGGTGGATGAAAAACTGTTTTTT.

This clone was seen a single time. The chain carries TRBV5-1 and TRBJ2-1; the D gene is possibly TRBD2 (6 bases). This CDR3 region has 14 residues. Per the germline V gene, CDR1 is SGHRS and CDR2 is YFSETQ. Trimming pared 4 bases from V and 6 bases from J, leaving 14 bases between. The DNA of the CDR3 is TGCGCCAGCAGCGCCGGGACTGTTATCAATGAGCAGTTCTTC. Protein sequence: CASSAGTVINEQFF.

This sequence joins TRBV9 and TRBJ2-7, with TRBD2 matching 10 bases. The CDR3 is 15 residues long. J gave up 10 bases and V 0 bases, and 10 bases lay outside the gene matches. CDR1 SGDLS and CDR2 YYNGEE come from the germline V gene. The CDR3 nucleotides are TGTGCCAGCAGCGTAGCCCCTTTCCTAGCGGGGGATCAGTACTTC. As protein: CASSVAPFLAGDQYF. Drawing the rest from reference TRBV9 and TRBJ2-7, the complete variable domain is DSGVTQTPKHLITATGQRVTLRCSPRSGDLSVYWYQQSLDQGLQFLIQYYNGEERAKGNILERFSAQQFPDLHSELNLSSLELGDSALYFCASSVAPFLAGDQYFGPGTRLTVT.

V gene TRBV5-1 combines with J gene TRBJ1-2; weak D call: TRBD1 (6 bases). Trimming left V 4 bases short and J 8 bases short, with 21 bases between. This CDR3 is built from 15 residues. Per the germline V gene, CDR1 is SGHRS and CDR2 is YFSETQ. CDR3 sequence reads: CASSPDRIEIGGYTF. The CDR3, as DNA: TGCGCCAGCAGCCCCGACAGGATCGAGATCGGCGGCTACACCTTC.

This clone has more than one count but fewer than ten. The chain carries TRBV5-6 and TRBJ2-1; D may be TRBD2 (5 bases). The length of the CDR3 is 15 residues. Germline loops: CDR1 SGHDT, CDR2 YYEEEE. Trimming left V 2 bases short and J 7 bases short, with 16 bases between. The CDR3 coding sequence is TGTGCCAGCAGCTTAGGACTCTTCGAATCTAATGAGCAGTTCTTC. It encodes CASSLGLFESNEQFF.

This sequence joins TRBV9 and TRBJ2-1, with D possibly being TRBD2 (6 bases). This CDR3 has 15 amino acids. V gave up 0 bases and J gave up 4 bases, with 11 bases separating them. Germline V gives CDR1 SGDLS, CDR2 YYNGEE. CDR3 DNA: TGTGCCAGCAGCGTAGACGTGGGGACTTACAATGAGCAGTTCTTC. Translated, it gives CASSVDVGTYNEQFF.

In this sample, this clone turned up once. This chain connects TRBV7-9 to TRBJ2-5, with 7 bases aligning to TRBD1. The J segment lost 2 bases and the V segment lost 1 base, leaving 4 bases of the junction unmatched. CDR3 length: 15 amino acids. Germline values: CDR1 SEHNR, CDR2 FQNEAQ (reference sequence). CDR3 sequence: CASSLGGTDQETQYF. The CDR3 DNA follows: TGTGCCAGCAGCTTAGGAGGGACAGATCAAGAGACCCAGTACTTC. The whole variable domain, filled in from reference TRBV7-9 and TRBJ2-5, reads DTGVSQNPRHKITKRGQNVTFRCDPISEHNRLYWYRQTLGQGPEFLTYFQNEAQLEKSRLLSDRFSAERPKGSFSTLEIQRTEQGDSAMYLCASSLGGTDQETQYFGPGTRLLVL.

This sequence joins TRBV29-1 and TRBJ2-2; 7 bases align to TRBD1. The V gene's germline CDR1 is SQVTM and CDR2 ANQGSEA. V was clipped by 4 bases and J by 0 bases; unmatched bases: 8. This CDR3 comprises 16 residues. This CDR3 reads CSVASQGSTNTGELFF. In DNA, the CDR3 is TGCAGCGTTGCCTCACAGGGGTCCACGAACACCGGGGAGCTGTTTTTT.

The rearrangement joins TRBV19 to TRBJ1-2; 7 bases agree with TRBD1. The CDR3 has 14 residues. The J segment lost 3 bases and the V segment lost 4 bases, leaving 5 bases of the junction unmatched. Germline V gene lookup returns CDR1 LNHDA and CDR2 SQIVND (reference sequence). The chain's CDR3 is CASSTSGQHYGYTF. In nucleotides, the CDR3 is TGTGCCAGTAGTACATCGGGACAGCACTATGGCTACACCTTC. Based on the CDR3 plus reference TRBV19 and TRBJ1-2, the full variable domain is DGGITQSPKYLFRKEGQNVTLSCEQNLNHDAMYWYRQDPGQGLRLIYYSQIVNDFQKGDIAEGYSVSREKKESFPLTVTSAQKNPTAFYLCASSTSGQHYGYTFGSGTRLTVV.

The CDR3 nucleotides read TGTGCCAGCAAAGGGGACAGGGATGGCTATGGCTACACCTTC. This codes for CASKGDRDGYGYTF. The genes are TRBV2 and TRBJ1-2, with 9 nucleotides matching TRBD1. Per germline, CDR1 SNHLY and CDR2 FYNNEI. The CDR3 loop spans 14 amino acids. The V gene end was trimmed by 7 bases and the J gene end by 4 bases; junction bases not matched to a gene: 7.

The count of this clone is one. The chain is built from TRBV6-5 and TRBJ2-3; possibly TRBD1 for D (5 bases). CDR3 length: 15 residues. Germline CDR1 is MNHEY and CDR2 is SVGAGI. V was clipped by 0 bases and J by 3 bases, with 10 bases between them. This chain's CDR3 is CASSYSKGVTDTQYF. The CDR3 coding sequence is TGTGCCAGCAGTTACTCGAAAGGGGTAACAGATACGCAGTATTTT.

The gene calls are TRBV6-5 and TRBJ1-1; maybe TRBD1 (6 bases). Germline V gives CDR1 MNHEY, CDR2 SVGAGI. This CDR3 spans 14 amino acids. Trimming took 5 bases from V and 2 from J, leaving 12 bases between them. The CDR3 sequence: CASSPTGLNTEAFF. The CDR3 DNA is TGTGCCAGCAGTCCGACAGGATTAAACACTGAAGCTTTCTTT.

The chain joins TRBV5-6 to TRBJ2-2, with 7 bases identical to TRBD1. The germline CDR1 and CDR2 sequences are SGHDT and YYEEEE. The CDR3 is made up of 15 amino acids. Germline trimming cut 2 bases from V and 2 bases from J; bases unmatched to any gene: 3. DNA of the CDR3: TGTGCCAGCAGCTTCCGGGACAGAAACACCGGGGAGCTGTTTTTT. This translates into CASSFRDRNTGELFF.

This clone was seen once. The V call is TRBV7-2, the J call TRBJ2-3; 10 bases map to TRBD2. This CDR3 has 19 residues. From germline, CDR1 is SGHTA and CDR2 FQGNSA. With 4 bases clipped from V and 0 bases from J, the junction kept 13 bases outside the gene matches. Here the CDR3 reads CASSSRQRTSGASTDTQYF. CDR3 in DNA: TGTGCCAGCAGCTCCCGCCAAAGGACTAGCGGAGCTAGCACAGATACGCAGTATTTT.

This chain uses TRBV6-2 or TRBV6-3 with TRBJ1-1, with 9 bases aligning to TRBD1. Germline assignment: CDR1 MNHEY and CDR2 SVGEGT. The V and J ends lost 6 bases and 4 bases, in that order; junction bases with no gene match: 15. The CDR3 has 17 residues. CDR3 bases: TGTGCCAGCAGCTCGGGACAGGGCGTAGGTTTGGGCACTGAAGCTTTCTTT. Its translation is CASSSGQGVGLGTEAFF.

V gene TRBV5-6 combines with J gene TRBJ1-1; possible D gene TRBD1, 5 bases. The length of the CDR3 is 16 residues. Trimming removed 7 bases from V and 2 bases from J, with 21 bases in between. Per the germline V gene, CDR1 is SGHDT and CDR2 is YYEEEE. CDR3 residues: CASRPGLGRANTEAFF. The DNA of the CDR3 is TGTGCCAGCCGCCCGGGGTTGGGCAGGGCTAACACTGAAGCTTTCTTT.